Below are 28 T cell receptor beta chains sequenced from a single sample in a study of Graves' ophthalmopathy and Graves' hyperthyroidism. The authors amplified TCR beta CDR3 regions from RNA transcripts. RT-PCR was first run with HTBI primers, then multiplex PCR in a second round. TCRdb ran MiXCR on the multiplex PCR reads and lists one entry per CDR3 protein. The sample includes about 48,000 distinct CDR3 sequences, under 55% of them seen just once. Sequenced sample: peripheral blood. These receptors came from an adult man with Graves' ophthalmopathy.

J is TRBJ1-2 and V is TRBV24-1; tentative D call: TRBD1 (6 bases). Trimming removed 0 bases from V and 8 bases from J, with 9 bases in between. Germline V gene lookup returns CDR1 KGHDR and CDR2 SFDVKD. The CDR3 has 13 residues. CDR3 DNA: TGTGCCACCAGTGATTTGCGGACAGTGGGCTACACCTTC. Its translation: CATSDLRTVGYTF.

The J gene is TRBJ1-6, the V gene TRBV6-2 or TRBV6-3, with no clear D. The CDR3 covers 14 residues. The V end lost 5 bases, the J end lost 0 bases, and 5 bases lay between the germline ends. Germline-derived CDR1 and CDR2 are MNHEY and SVGEGT. The CDR3 loop is CASSPSSYNSPLHF. CDR3 nucleotides: TGTGCCAGCAGTCCTAGCTCCTATAATTCACCCCTCCACTTT.

The V gene is TRBV2, the J gene TRBJ1-1; TRBD1 is a possible D gene (5 bases). Germline V lookup: CDR1 SNHLY, CDR2 FYNNEI. This CDR3 has 12 amino acids. Trimming cost V 8 bases and J 8 bases, with 15 bases left between them. CDR3 coding DNA: TGTGCCAGCGCTCCGGGACCGGGCGAAGCTTTCTTT. Translated, it gives CASAPGPGEAFF.

The chain couples TRBV5-1 to TRBJ2-3; TRBD2 matches at 9 bases. The CDR3 covers 14 residues. Germline V CDR1 and CDR2: SGHRS, YFSETQ. V was clipped by 9 bases and J by 4 bases; unmatched bases: 9. The CDR3 loop is CATTIAGEADTQYF. The CDR3 DNA reads as TGCGCCACCACCATAGCGGGAGAGGCAGATACGCAGTATTTT.

This clonotype was counted many times. This chain uses TRBV5-1 with TRBJ2-7; no clear D. V was trimmed by 4 bases and J by 1 base, leaving 12 bases between them. CDR1 and CDR2 (germline): SGHRS, YFSETQ. CDR3 length equals 14 residues. CDR3 amino acids: CASSQDASSYEQYF. Written as DNA, the CDR3 is TGCGCCAGCAGCCAGGACGCCTCATCCTACGAGCAGTACTTC.

In this sample, this clonotype turned up a few times. The chain recombines TRBV7-9 with TRBJ2-7; TRBD1 matches at 7 bases. V shed 6 bases and J 6 bases; nucleotides not matched to a gene: 5. Germline-derived CDR1 and CDR2 are SEHNR and FQNEAQ (reference sequence). The CDR3 is 12 residues long. CDR3 coding DNA: TGTGCCAGCAGAACACAGGGGTTCGAGCAGTACTTC. Translation: CASRTQGFEQYF.

This clonotype was seen many times. The rearrangement uses TRBV6-5 and TRBJ2-5, with D perhaps given as TRBD1 or TRBD2 (5 bases each). The ends were cut back, 8 bases at V and 0 bases at J, with 22 bases in the middle. Germline CDR1 and CDR2: MNHEY and SVGAGI. The CDR3 has 17 residues. CDR3 sequence reads: CASAGNWGDMYQETQYF. CDR3 in DNA: TGTGCCAGCGCCGGGAATTGGGGCGATATGTACCAAGAGACCCAGTACTTC.

This clonotype was recorded at least ten times. The rearrangement links TRBV6-1 to TRBJ2-6; 7 bases map to TRBD2. Per germline, CDR1 MNHNS and CDR2 SASEGT. This CDR3 region has 15 residues. Trimming removed 5 bases from V and 8 bases from J; junction bases left unmatched: 9. CDR3 amino acids: CASSLLGRTSNVLTF. CDR3 nucleotides: TGTGCCAGCAGTCTCCTCGGGAGGACTTCCAACGTCCTGACTTTC.

Notes on this clonotype: The DNA is left out, because the CDR3 cannot be placed on it with certainty; the CDR3 is given as TCRdb lists it. The rearrangement uses TRBV20-1 and TRBJ1-1. Ends included, the CDR3 has 20 residues. CDR1 and CDR2 (germline): DFQATT, SNEGSKA (reference sequence). CDR3 sequence: CSEVAGVNEQYFGPGTEAFF.

This clonotype came up many times. The V gene is TRBV19, the J gene TRBJ1-1; D is undetermined. Germline V lookup: CDR1 LNHDA, CDR2 SQIVND (reference sequence). This CDR3 has 12 amino acids. Trimming removed 7 bases from V and 5 bases from J, with 11 bases in between. CDR3 DNA: TGTGCCAGTATGGATAAGAAAACTGAAGCTTTCTTT. It yields the protein CASMDKKTEAFF.

This clonotype was detected ten times or more. V and J are TRBV20-1 and TRBJ2-5; TRBD2 agrees at 11 bases. The V and J ends lost 3 bases and 0 bases, in that order; junction bases with no gene match: 3. This CDR3 is 15 amino acids long. The germline V gene encodes CDR1 DFQATT and CDR2 SNEGSKA (reference sequence). The CDR3 DNA is TGCAGTGCTAGCCTAGCGGGGGGACACCAAGAGACCCAGTACTTC. The encoded protein is CSASLAGGHQETQYF.

This clonotype was observed many times. A clone one base away is much larger, so this may be a read error. This chain links TRBV20-1 with TRBJ2-1; 8 positions match TRBD2. The CDR3 is 13 amino acids. Germline values: CDR1 DFQATT, CDR2 SNEGSKA (reference sequence). V shed 7 bases and J 5 bases; nucleotides not matched to a gene: 7. The CDR3 DNA reads TGCAGTGTAACAGTAGCGGGGCACAATGAGCAGTTCTTC. Its protein product is CSVTVAGHNEQFF.

This chain's CDR3 is CAISDWASGSNEQFF. DNA of the CDR3: TGTGCCATCAGTGATTGGGCTAGCGGGAGCAATGAGCAGTTCTTC. The chain employs TRBV10-3 and TRBJ2-1; 10 nucleotides match TRBD2. Germline lookup yields CDR1 ENHRY and CDR2 SYGVKD. With V trimmed by 3 bases and J by 6 bases, 5 bases remained unmatched. This CDR3 has 15 amino acids.

The gene calls are TRBV7-8 and TRBJ1-2, with D unresolved. CDR1 SGHVS and CDR2 FQNEAQ come from the germline V gene. The CDR3 loop spans 12 amino acids. V was clipped by 1 base and J by 3 bases, with 3 bases between them. The CDR3 sequence is CASSLVDYGYTF. CDR3 DNA: TGTGCCAGCAGCTTAGTCGACTATGGCTACACCTTC.

The chain recombines TRBV20-1 with TRBJ1-1, with a weak D call TRBD1 (5 bases). This CDR3 region has 15 residues. Trimming shortened V by 0 bases and J by 0 bases, and 11 bases separated the two germline ends. Looked up from germline, CDR1 is DFQATT and CDR2 is SNEGSKA (reference sequence). This CDR3 reads CSARDLTAMNTEAFF. The CDR3 DNA sequence: TGCAGTGCTAGAGATCTGACAGCCATGAACACTGAAGCTTTCTTT.

The chain has TRBV20-1 and TRBJ2-7; 7 positions agree with TRBD1. The CDR3 contains 12 residues. Trimming removed 7 bases from V and 5 bases from J; junction bases left unmatched: 8. Per the germline V gene, CDR1 is DFQATT and CDR2 is SNEGSKA (reference sequence). The CDR3 region has the DNA TGCAGTGTTCAAACAGGGGCCGACGAGCAGTACTTC. It encodes CSVQTGADEQYF.

The table lists this clonotype with many counts. The chain carries TRBV7-9 and TRBJ2-7; tentatively, D is TRBD2 (5 bases). The CDR3 sequence is 13 residues long. From germline, CDR1 is SEHNR and CDR2 FQNEAQ (reference sequence). The ends were cut back, 1 base at V and 2 bases at J, with 6 bases in the middle. Here the CDR3 reads CASSLDGTYEQYF. CDR3 nucleotide sequence: TGTGCCAGCAGCTTAGACGGGACCTACGAGCAGTACTTC.

In regard to this clonotype: A much larger clone lies one base from this, so it may be a read error. The genes are TRBV3-1 and TRBJ2-5; D unresolved. The CDR3 runs to 15 residues. The V gene's germline CDR1 is LGHDT and CDR2 YNNKEL (reference sequence). This CDR3 reads CASGQGRLEQETQYF. CDR3 nucleotide sequence: TGTGCCAGCGGCCAAGGACGCCTAGAACAAGAGACCCAGTACTTC.

In this sample, this clonotype turned up many times. The CDR3 DNA follows: TGTGCCAGCACCAGTAGCGGGACGGAATCAGATACGCAGTATTTT. Encoded protein: CASTSSGTESDTQYF. The chain recombines TRBV11-1 with TRBJ2-3, with 8 bases identical to TRBD2. The CDR3 spans 15 residues. Trimming took 7 bases from V and 4 from J; bases not matched to a gene: 10. Germline V gene data show CDR1 as SGHAT and CDR2 as FQDESV (reference sequence).

This clonotype was found many times. This sequence joins TRBV5-5 and TRBJ2-3; TRBD2 matches 10 bases. This CDR3 region has 15 residues. V lost 2 bases and J lost 2; bases outside the gene matches: 2. Germline values: CDR1 SGHKS, CDR2 YYEKEE (reference sequence). The DNA of the CDR3 is TGTGCCAGCAGCTTTAGCGGGGGGACCACAGATACGCAGTATTTT. Its protein product is CASSFSGGTTDTQYF.

On this clonotype: Germline and junction disagree at one end, which may indicate a read error. This chain connects TRBV19 to TRBJ2-5; unclear D gene. Germline lookup yields CDR1 LNHDA and CDR2 SQIVND (reference sequence). CDR3 length equals 13 residues. Here the CDR3 DNA reads TGTGACAGTAGTATCGGCAACCTAGAGACCCAGAACTTC. Translation: CDSSIGNLETQNF. The complete variable domain, with remaining parts taken from reference TRBV19 and TRBJ2-5, reads DGGITQSPKYLFRKEGQNVTLSCEQNLNHDAMYWYRQDPGQGLRLIYYSQIVNDFQKGDIAEGYSVSREKKESFPLTVTSAQKNPTAFYLCDSSIGNLETQNFGPGTRLLVL.

There are many counts of this clonotype. The chain recombines TRBV12-3 or TRBV12-4 with TRBJ1-5; D is undetermined. V lost 7 bases and J lost 3, with 13 bases in between. CDR3 length: 14 amino acids. As DNA, the CDR3 is TGTGCCAGCACTTCCCGTCAAAACAATCAGCCCCAGCATTTT. Its translation is CASTSRQNNQPQHF.

The chain joins TRBV6-5 to TRBJ2-7, with 10 nucleotides matching TRBD2. The CDR3 covers 15 residues. Germline CDR1 and CDR2: MNHEY and SVGAGI. Germline trimming cut 5 bases from V and 3 bases from J; bases unmatched to any gene: 7. DNA for the CDR3: TGTGCCAGCAGTCTACGGACTAGCGGACACTACGAGCAGTACTTC. Encoded protein: CASSLRTSGHYEQYF.

This clonotype occurred a few times. The rearrangement joins TRBV20-1 to TRBJ2-7; 10 bases match TRBD1. From germline, CDR1 is DFQATT and CDR2 SNEGSKA (reference sequence). V shed 5 bases and J 5 bases; nucleotides not matched to a gene: 6. This CDR3 has 13 residues. For the CDR3, the DNA is TGCAGTGCTGAAGACAGGGGGCAGAACGAGCAGTACTTC. This codes for CSAEDRGQNEQYF.

Comments on this clonotype: A clone one base away is much larger, so this may be a read error. The J gene is TRBJ2-5, the V gene TRBV2, with 11 bases that match TRBD2. Germline loops: CDR1 SNHLY, CDR2 FYNNEI. The CDR3 has 16 amino acids. After removal of 6 bases from V and 4 bases from J, the junction contained 10 bases not matched to a gene. Written as DNA, the CDR3 is TGTGCCAGCAGCTTCCGGACTAGCGGGTACCGAGAGACCCAGTACTTC. It is translated as CASSFRTSGYRETQYF.

This clonotype has a count of ten or more. V is TRBV6-6 and J is TRBJ1-5; D not resolved. The V gene's germline CDR1 is MNHNY and CDR2 SVGAGI (reference sequence). Trimming stripped 2 bases from V and 2 bases from J, with 10 bases between. There are 15 residues in the CDR3. CDR3 bases: TGTGCCAGCAGTTACACCCAGTCCGGCAATCAGCCCCAGCATTTT. The encoded protein is CASSYTQSGNQPQHF.

The rearrangement joins TRBV29-1 to TRBJ1-2; 7 bases fit TRBD1. The J segment lost 3 bases and the V segment lost 4 bases, leaving 5 bases of the junction unmatched. The CDR3 contains 13 residues. Germline V gives CDR1 SQVTM, CDR2 ANQGSEA. The CDR3 DNA is TGCAGCGTTGGTACAGGGGATTACTATGGCTACACCTTC. This gives the protein CSVGTGDYYGYTF.

The chain uses TRBV10-1 and TRBJ2-7; D unresolved. V lost 2 bases to trimming and J lost 1 base, with 6 bases between them. Germline CDR1 is WNHNN and CDR2 is SYGVQD (reference sequence). The CDR3 consists of 13 residues. CDR3 bases: TGCGCCAGCAGTGAGGAAGGATCCTACGAGCAGTACTTC. As protein: CASSEEGSYEQYF.